Sequencing of this T cell receptor beta chain was carried out in a study of Graves' ophthalmopathy and Graves' hyperthyroidism. Overall study: Stable hyperthyroidism meant no ophthalmopathy within 18 months of follow-up.

This CDR3 is built from 15 residues. Trimming pared 5 bases from V and 2 bases from J, leaving 16 bases between. The TCR beta CDR3 regions underwent amplification from RNA transcripts. Following a first-round RT-PCR that used HTBI primers, a second-round multiplex PCR was carried out. TCRdb reprocessed the multiplex PCR reads with MiXCR, giving one entry per CDR3 protein. The repertoire has a few hundred thousand distinct CDR3 sequences, 35% to 45% of them found once; the top ten carry 3.5% to 5%. This clonotype was observed many times. The clonotype comes from an adult man with Graves' hyperthyroidism. Sequenced material: peripheral blood or thyroid tissue (not recorded which). V usage is TRBV12-3 or TRBV12-4 and J usage is TRBJ2-7; D might be TRBD2 (6 bases). The CDR3 coding sequence is TGTGCCAGCAGTCCAAGCGGGCGTCGGCCCTACGAGCAGTACTTC. Translated: CASSPSGRRPYEQYF.